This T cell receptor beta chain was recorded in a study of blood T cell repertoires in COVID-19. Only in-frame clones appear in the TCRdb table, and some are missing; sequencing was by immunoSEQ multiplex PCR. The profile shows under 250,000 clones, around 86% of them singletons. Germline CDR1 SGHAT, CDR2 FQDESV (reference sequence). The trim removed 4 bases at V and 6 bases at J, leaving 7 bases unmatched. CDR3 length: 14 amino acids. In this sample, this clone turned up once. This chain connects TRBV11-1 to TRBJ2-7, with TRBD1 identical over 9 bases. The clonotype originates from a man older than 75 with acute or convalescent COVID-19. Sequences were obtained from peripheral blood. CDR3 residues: CASSSSQGAREQYF. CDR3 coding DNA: TGTGCCAGCAGCTCCTCACAGGGGGCTCGCGAGCAGTACTTC.